This note documents a single TCR beta chain sequence. Its antigen remains unknown. This sample stems from a study of Tregs in tolerant kidney transplant recipients. Study results and caveats: Changing PCR primers prevented nucleotide comparison between some patients' samples.

Some clones are missing from TCRdb's copy, which holds only in-frame ones; the method was immunoSEQ multiplex PCR. The repertoire includes tens of thousands of clones, 85% to 90% of them detected once, and nearly 0.4% sits in the top ten. Germline loops: CDR1 MDHEN, CDR2 SYDVKM. CDR3 length: 14 amino acids. V lost 10 bases to trimming and J lost 2 bases; unmatched junction nucleotides: 7. Source: CD4+ T cells from blood, taken before the transplant. V is TRBV28 and J is TRBJ2-3, with 9 bases matching TRBD2. The receptor comes from a human donor who received a combined kidney and bone marrow transplant. CDR3: CATRAGGSTDTQYF. The DNA of the CDR3 is TGTGCCACCCGAGCGGGAGGTTCCACAGATACGCAGTATTTT.